This T cell receptor beta chain was found in a study of blood T cell repertoires in COVID-19. For the study at large: Sources were T cells, B-cell-depleted T cells, or PBMCs; the material itself was cDNA or gDNA.

Original processing notes: Scientists estimated how many nucleated cells there were by amplifying reference gene primers. The method was immunoSEQ multiplex PCR; TCRdb's version includes in-frame clones alone and lacks a portion of them. The V and J calls and clone size come from that table; D and trimming were worked out from the DNA. This sample has 56,000 or so clones, with 85% to 90% found just once. Trimming pared 2 bases from V and 2 bases from J, leaving 6 bases between. Germline-derived CDR1 and CDR2 are GTSNPN and SVGIG (reference sequence). CDR3 size: 12 residues. Material: peripheral blood. The chain employs TRBV30 and TRBJ2-5; the D is unclear. This sequence originates from a human donor in a cohort sampled during active COVID-19. Here the CDR3 reads CAWSTLQETQYF. The CDR3 DNA reads TGTGCCTGGAGTACTCTTCAAGAGACCCAGTACTTC.